The 10 T cell receptor beta chains below were found in one sample sequenced in a study of long-term antiretroviral therapy in people with HIV. Survey level was the resolution at which the v3.0 immunoSEQ assay ran. Using immunoSEQ multiplex PCR, the repertoire was profiled, and TCRdb retains in-frame clones only, with some absent. This table has 7,500 to 10,000 clones, more than 80% appearing once. The sequencing used unsorted PBMCs, collected 0.7 years after starting antiretroviral therapy. These receptors were obtained from a man in his forties or fifties with HIV.

The CDR3 nucleotides are TGTGCCAGCAGTTTATCCCGGACTAGTAAAGAGACCCAGTACTTC. It codes for CASSLSRTSKETQYF. The chain carries TRBV28 and TRBJ2-5, with 7 bases that match TRBD2. CDR3 length: 15 amino acids. Trimming took 1 base from V and 3 from J; bases not matched to a gene: 5. Germline CDR1 MDHEN, CDR2 SYDVKM.

The chain is built from TRBV5-1 and TRBJ2-7, with D perhaps matching TRBD1 (5 bases). Germline CDR1 reads SGHRS; CDR2 reads YFSETQ. CDR3 size: 15 residues. The ends were cut back, 4 bases at V and 1 base at J, with 15 bases in the middle. In nucleotides, the CDR3 is TGCGCCAGCAGCCCTGTGACAGACCTATCCTACGAGCAGTACTTC. Protein product: CASSPVTDLSYEQYF. Drawing the rest from reference TRBV5-1 and TRBJ2-7, the complete variable domain is KAGVTQTPRYLIKTRGQQVTLSCSPISGHRSVSWYQQTPGQGLQFLFEYFSETQRNKGNFPGRFSGRQFSNSRSEMNVSTLELGDSALYLCASSPVTDLSYEQYFGPGTRLTVT.

The V and J genes are TRBV19 and TRBJ2-1; D is ambiguous. Germline lookup yields CDR1 LNHDA and CDR2 SQIVND (reference sequence). The CDR3 sequence is 14 residues long. Deletions cut 3 bases from V and 9 bases from J, with 15 bases between. In DNA, the CDR3 is TGTGCCAGTAGTATCTCCGGCCCCCTGGGTGAGCAGTTCTTC. It translates to CASSISGPLGEQFF.

In this sample, this clone turned up once. The chain has TRBV27 and TRBJ1-1; tentatively, D is TRBD1 (5 bases). The V gene's germline CDR1 is MNHEY and CDR2 SMNVEV (reference sequence). V was cut by 5 bases and J by 8 bases, with 18 bases left in between. This CDR3 spans 14 amino acids. CDR3 loop: CASSPLDNRSEAFF. The CDR3 region has the DNA TGTGCCAGCAGTCCCCTGGACAATCGAAGCGAAGCTTTCTTT.

V is TRBV7-2 and J is TRBJ2-3, with a possible D match to TRBD1 (6 bases). The CDR3 is 15 residues long. V was cut by 1 base and J by 4 bases, with 12 bases left in between. Germline values: CDR1 SGHTA, CDR2 FQGNSA. CDR3 in DNA: TGTGCCAGCAGCTTAGGGGGGCCCCGCGCAGATACGCAGTATTTT. Its protein product is CASSLGGPRADTQYF.

The rearrangement joins TRBV5-1 to TRBJ2-2; maybe TRBD1 (5 bases). Germline V gene lookup returns CDR1 SGHRS and CDR2 YFSETQ. Trimming stripped 4 bases from V and 0 bases from J, with 16 bases between. The CDR3 is 17 amino acids. Here the CDR3 reads CASSLGVGQANTGELFF. The CDR3 region has the DNA TGCGCCAGCAGCCTTGGGGTGGGGCAGGCGAACACCGGGGAGCTGTTTTTT.

The V gene is TRBV30, the J gene TRBJ2-2, with 10 bases that match TRBD2. CDR1 is GTSNPN and CDR2 is SVGIG in the germline V gene (reference sequence). The CDR3 covers 13 residues. V shed 4 bases and J 9 bases; nucleotides not matched to a gene: 5. CDR3 coding DNA: TGTGCCTGGACGCTAGCGGGAGTCCGGGAGCTGTTTTTT. It codes for CAWTLAGVRELFF.

This chain connects TRBV4-3 to TRBJ2-1; D not resolved. Germline CDR1 LGHNA, CDR2 YSLEER. The length of the CDR3 is 13 residues. V was cut by 2 bases and J by 9 bases, with 11 bases left in between. The CDR3 DNA reads as TGCGCCAGCAGCCAATTTAACAGTGGTGAGCAGTTCTTC. This codes for CASSQFNSGEQFF.

This clone was picked up one time. The chain is built from TRBV6-4 and TRBJ2-2; D is uncertain. Trimming left V 2 bases short and J 3 bases short, with 4 bases between. This CDR3 region has 13 residues. Germline V CDR1 and CDR2: MRHNA, SNTAGT. CDR3 protein: CASSDSDTGELFF. CDR3 DNA: TGTGCCAGCAGTGACAGTGACACCGGGGAGCTGTTTTTT.

The V gene is TRBV5-6, the J gene TRBJ1-4; tentatively, D is TRBD1 (5 bases). Germline CDR1 reads SGHDT; CDR2 reads YYEEEE. The CDR3 totals 15 residues. V lost 0 bases and J 3 bases, leaving 9 bases between the germline ends. The DNA for the CDR3 is TGTGCCAGCAGCTTGGTTGCAGGGTCTAATGAAAAACTGTTTTTT. Protein sequence: CASSLVAGSNEKLFF. Based on the CDR3 plus reference TRBV5-6 and TRBJ1-4, the full variable domain is DAGVTQSPTHLIKTRGQQVTLRCSPKSGHDTVSWYQQALGQGPQFIFQYYEEEERQRGNFPDRFSGHQFPNYSSELNVNALLLGDSALYLCASSLVAGSNEKLFFGSGTQLSVL.